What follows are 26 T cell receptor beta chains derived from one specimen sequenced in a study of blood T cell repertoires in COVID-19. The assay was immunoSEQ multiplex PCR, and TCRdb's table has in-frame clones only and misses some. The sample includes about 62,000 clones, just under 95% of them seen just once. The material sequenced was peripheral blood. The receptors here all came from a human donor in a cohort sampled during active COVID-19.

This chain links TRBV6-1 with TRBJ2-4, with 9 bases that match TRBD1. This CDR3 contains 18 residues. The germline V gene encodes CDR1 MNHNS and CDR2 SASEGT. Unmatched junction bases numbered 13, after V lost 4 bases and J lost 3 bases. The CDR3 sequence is CASSGTGTGNNDKNIQYF. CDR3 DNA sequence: TGTGCCAGCAGTGGGACCGGGACAGGGAATAATGACAAAAACATTCAGTACTTC.

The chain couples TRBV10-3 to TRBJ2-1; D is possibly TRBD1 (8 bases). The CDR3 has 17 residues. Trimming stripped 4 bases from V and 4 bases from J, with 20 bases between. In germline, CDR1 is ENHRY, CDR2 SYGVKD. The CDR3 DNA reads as TGTGCCATCAGTGGAGACAGAGACAGGGGACTATACAATGAGCAGTTCTTC. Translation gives CAISGDRDRGLYNEQFF.

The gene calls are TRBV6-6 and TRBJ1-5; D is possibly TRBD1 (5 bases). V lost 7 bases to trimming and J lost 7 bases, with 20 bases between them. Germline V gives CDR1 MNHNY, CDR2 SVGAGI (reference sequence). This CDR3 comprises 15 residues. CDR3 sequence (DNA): TGTGCCAGCAAAGTCCACGGAGGGGAGGTCCAGCCCCAGCATTTT. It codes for CASKVHGGEVQPQHF.

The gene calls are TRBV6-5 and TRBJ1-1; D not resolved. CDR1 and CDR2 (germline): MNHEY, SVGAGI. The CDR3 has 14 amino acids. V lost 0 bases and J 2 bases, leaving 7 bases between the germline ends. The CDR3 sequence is CASSYSRSNTEAFF. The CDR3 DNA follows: TGTGCCAGCAGTTACTCGAGATCTAACACTGAAGCTTTCTTT.

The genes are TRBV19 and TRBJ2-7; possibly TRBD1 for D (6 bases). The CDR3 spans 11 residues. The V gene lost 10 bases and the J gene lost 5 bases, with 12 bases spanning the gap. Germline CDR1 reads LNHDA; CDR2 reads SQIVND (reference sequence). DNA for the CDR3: TGTGCCACCGCACAGGGCCACGAGCAGTACTTC. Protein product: CATAQGHEQYF. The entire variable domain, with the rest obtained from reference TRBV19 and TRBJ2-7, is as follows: DGGITQSPKYLFRKEGQNVTLSCEQNLNHDAMYWYRQDPGQGLRLIYYSQIVNDFQKGDIAEGYSVSREKKESFPLTVTSAQKNPTAFYLCATAQGHEQYFGPGTRLTVT.

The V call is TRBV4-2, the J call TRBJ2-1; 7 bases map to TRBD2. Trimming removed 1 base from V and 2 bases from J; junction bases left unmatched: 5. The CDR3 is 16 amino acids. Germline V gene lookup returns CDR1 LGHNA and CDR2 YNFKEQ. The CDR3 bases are TGTGCCAGCAGCCAAGGATCGAGCGGGACCTACAATGAGCAGTTCTTC. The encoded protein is CASSQGSSGTYNEQFF.

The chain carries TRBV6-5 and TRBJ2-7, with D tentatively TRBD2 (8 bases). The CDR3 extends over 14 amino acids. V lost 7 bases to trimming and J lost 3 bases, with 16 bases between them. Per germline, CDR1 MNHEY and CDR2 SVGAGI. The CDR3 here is CASNTGAGGYEQYF. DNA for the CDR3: TGTGCCAGCAACACAGGGGCGGGGGGCTACGAGCAGTACTTC.

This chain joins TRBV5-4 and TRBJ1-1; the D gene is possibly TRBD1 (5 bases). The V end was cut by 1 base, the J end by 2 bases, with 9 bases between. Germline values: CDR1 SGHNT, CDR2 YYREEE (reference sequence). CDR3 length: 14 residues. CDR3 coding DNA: TGTGCCAGCAGCTTGAGCCAGGGCAACACTGAAGCTTTCTTT. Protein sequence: CASSLSQGNTEAFF.

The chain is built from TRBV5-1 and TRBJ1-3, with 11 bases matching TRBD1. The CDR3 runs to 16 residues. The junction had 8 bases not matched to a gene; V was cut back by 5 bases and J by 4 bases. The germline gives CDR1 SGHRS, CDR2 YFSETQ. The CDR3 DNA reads TGCGCCAGCAGTCTTAGGACAGGGGGCGACGGAAACACCATATATTTT. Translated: CASSLRTGGDGNTIYF.

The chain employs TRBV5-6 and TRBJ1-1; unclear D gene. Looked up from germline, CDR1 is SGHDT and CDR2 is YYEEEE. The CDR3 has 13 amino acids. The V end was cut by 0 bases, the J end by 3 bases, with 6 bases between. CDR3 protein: CASSLDPYTEAFF. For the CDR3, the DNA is TGTGCCAGCAGCTTGGATCCTTACACTGAAGCTTTCTTT. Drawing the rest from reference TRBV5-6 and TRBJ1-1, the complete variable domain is DAGVTQSPTHLIKTRGQQVTLRCSPKSGHDTVSWYQQALGQGPQFIFQYYEEEERQRGNFPDRFSGHQFPNYSSELNVNALLLGDSALYLCASSLDPYTEAFFGQGTRLTVV.

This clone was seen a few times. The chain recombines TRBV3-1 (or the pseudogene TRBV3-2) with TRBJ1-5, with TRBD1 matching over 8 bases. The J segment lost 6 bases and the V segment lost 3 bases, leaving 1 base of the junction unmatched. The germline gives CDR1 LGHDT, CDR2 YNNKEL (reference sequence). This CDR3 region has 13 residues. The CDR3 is CASSQDRVQPQHF. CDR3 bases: TGTGCCAGCAGCCAGGACAGGGTTCAGCCCCAGCATTTT.

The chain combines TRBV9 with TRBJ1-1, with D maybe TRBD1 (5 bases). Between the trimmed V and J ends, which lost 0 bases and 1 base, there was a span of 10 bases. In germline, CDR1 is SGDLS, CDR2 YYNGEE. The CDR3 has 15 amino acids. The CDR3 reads CASSVVGRGNTEAFF. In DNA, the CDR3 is TGTGCCAGCAGCGTAGTAGGAAGGGGGAACACTGAAGCTTTCTTT.

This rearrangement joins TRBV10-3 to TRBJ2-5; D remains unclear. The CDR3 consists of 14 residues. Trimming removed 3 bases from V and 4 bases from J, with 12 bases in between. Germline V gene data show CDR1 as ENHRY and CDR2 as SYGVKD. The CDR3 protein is CAISDSNSRETQYF. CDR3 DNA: TGTGCCATCAGTGATAGTAACAGCCGAGAGACCCAGTACTTC.

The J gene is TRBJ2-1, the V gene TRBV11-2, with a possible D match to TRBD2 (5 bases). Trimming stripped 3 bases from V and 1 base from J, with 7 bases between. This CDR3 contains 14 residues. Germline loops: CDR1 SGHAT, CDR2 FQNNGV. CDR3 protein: CASSFGVSYNEQFF. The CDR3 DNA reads TGTGCCAGCAGCTTCGGGGTATCCTACAATGAGCAGTTCTTC.

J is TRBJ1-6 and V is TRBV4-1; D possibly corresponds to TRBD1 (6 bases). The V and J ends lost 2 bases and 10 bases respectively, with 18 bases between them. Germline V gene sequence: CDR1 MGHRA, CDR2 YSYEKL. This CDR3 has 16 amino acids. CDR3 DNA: TGCGCCAGCAGCCAATTTCCGGGACAAAGGATGTCACCCCTCCACTTT. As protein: CASSQFPGQRMSPLHF.

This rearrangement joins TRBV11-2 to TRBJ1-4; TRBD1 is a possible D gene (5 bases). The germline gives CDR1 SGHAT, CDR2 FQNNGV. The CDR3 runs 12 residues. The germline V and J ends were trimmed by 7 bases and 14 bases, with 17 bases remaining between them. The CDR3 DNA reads TGTGCCAGCAAGGCCGTAGGGGAAGGGCTGTTTTTT. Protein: CASKAVGEGLFF. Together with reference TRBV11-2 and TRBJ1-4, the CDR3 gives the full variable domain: EAGVAQSPRYKIIEKRQSVAFWCNPISGHATLYWYQQILGQGPKLLIQFQNNGVVDDSQLPKDRFSAERLKGVDSTLKIQPAKLEDSAVYLCASKAVGEGLFFGSGTQLSVL.

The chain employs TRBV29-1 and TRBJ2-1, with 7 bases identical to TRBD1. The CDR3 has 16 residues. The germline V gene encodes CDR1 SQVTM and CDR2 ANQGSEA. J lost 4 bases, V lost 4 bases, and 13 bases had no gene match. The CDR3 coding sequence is TGCAGCGTTGTAGTATCTGGGGACAGAGTGTACAATGAGCAGTTCTTC. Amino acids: CSVVVSGDRVYNEQFF.

CDR3 DNA: TGCGCCAGCAGGCGCGAGGGAGAAGTGACTTCACCCCTCCACTTT. This encodes CASRREGEVTSPLHF. J is TRBJ1-6 and V is TRBV5-1, with D uncertain. CDR1 and CDR2 (germline): SGHRS, YFSETQ. The CDR3 runs to 15 residues. The V end lost 5 bases, the J end lost 9 bases, and 18 bases lay between the germline ends.

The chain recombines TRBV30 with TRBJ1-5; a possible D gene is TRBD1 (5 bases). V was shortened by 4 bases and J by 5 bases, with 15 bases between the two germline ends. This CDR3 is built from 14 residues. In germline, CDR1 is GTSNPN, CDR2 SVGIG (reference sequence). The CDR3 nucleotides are TGTGCCTGGACACCGAAAGGGGCTTATCAGCCCCAGCATTTT. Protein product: CAWTPKGAYQPQHF.

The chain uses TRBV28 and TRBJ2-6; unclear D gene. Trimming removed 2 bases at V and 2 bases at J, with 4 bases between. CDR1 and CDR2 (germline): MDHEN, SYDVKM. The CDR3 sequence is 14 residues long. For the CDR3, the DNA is TGTGCCAGCAGTTTACCCACTGGGGCCAACGTCCTGACTTTC. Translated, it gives CASSLPTGANVLTF.

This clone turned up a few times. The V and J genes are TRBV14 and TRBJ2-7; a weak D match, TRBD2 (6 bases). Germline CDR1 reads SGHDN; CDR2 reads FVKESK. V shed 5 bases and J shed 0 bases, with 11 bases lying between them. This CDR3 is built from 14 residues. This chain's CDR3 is CASSWDLASYEQYF. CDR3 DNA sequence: TGTGCCAGCAGCTGGGACTTAGCCTCCTACGAGCAGTACTTC. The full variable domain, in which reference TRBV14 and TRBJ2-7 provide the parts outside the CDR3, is EAGVTQFPSHSVIEKGQTVTLRCDPISGHDNLYWYRRVMGKEIKFLLHFVKESKQDESGMPNNRFLAERTGGTYSTLKVQPAELEDSGVYFCASSWDLASYEQYFGPGTRLTVT.

CDR3 amino acids: CASSPKLYRGNNEKLFF. DNA of the CDR3: TGTGCCAGCAGCCCCAAACTCTACAGGGGGAATAATGAAAAACTGTTTTTT. The V call is TRBV14, the J call TRBJ1-4; 8 bases fit TRBD1. This CDR3 has 17 amino acids. The junction had 11 bases not matched to a gene; V was cut back by 4 bases and J by 4 bases. Germline-derived CDR1 and CDR2 are SGHDN and FVKESK.

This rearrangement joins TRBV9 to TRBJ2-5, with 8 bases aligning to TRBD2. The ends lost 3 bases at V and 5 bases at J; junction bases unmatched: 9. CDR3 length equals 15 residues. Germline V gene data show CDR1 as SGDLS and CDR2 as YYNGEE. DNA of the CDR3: TGTGCCAGCAGCGCGGGACTAGGCGGGATCGAGACCCAGTACTTC. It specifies CASSAGLGGIETQYF.

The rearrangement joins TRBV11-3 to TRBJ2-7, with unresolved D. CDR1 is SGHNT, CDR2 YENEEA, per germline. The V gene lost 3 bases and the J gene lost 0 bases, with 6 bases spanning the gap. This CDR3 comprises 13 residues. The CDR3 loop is CASSFGGSYEQYF. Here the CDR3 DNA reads TGTGCCAGCAGCTTTGGCGGCTCCTACGAGCAGTACTTC.

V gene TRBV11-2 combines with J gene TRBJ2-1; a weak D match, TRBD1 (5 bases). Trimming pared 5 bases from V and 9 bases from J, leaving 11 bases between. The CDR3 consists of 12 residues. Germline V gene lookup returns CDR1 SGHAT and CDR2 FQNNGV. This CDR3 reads CASSQQGGEQFF. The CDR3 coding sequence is TGTGCCAGCAGCCAGCAGGGTGGTGAGCAGTTCTTC.

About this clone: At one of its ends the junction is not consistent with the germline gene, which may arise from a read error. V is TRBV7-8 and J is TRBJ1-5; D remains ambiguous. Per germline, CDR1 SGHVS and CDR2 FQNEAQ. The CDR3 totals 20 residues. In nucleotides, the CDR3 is TGTGCCAGCAGCTTATTTCGACCAGGAGTTGCGGGTCATAGCGATCAGCCCCAGCATTTT. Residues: CASSLFRPGVAGHSDQPQHF.